Following are 29 T cell receptor beta chains from one sample sequenced in a study of cytomegalovirus exposure and HLA in healthy donors. Researchers ran the PCR with 60 Vbeta and 13 Jbeta primers. Here immunoSEQ multiplex PCR was the method, and the copy in TCRdb shows in-frame clones only, minus some. Seen here are 100,000 or so clones, 70% to 90% observed once, and the top ten hold around 2%. The sample comprised PBMCs. These receptors all stem from a man younger than 35 in good health and CMV-seronegative.

The chain combines TRBV27 with TRBJ1-2; 10 positions match TRBD1. With V trimmed by 3 bases and J by 8 bases, 3 bases remained unmatched. Germline values: CDR1 MNHEY, CDR2 SMNVEV (reference sequence). CDR3 length: 13 amino acids. The CDR3 protein is CASSLTGGMGYTF. As DNA, the CDR3 is TGTGCCAGCAGTTTGACAGGGGGCATGGGCTACACCTTC.

This chain joins TRBV5-1 and TRBJ2-2; tentatively, D is TRBD1 (5 bases). The CDR3 covers 14 residues. Germline V gives CDR1 SGHRS, CDR2 YFSETQ. V was clipped by 7 bases and J by 0 bases, with 10 bases between them. The CDR3 loop is CASRTGTNTGELFF. In DNA, the CDR3 is TGCGCCAGCCGTACAGGAACGAACACCGGGGAGCTGTTTTTT.

A few counts support this clone. V and J are TRBV4-1 and TRBJ1-1; D is unresolved. Germline assignment: CDR1 MGHRA and CDR2 YSYEKL. With 0 bases removed from V and 4 bases from J, the gap between germline ends came to 9 bases. The length of the CDR3 is 14 residues. The CDR3: CASSQEVRGTEAFF. The CDR3 bases are TGCGCCAGCAGCCAAGAAGTGCGGGGCACTGAAGCTTTCTTT.

The chain couples TRBV6-5 to TRBJ1-6; D gene unclear. The CDR3 loop spans 13 amino acids. Germline V gives CDR1 MNHEY, CDR2 SVGAGI. Trimming took 5 bases from V and 8 from J, leaving 10 bases between them. DNA for the CDR3: TGTGCCAGCAGTCAGACCGGGTATTCACCCCTCCACTTT. It is translated as CASSQTGYSPLHF.

This clone was seen just once. The chain is built from TRBV5-1 and TRBJ1-3, with a weak D call TRBD1 (6 bases). This CDR3 contains 15 residues. Trimming shortened V by 0 bases and J by 0 bases, and 7 bases separated the two germline ends. Germline lookup yields CDR1 SGHRS and CDR2 YFSETQ. CDR3 DNA sequence: TGCGCCAGCAGCTTGGGGACAGTCTCTGGAAACACCATATATTTT. Translating it yields CASSLGTVSGNTIYF. The entire variable domain, with the rest obtained from reference TRBV5-1 and TRBJ1-3, is as follows: KAGVTQTPRYLIKTRGQQVTLSCSPISGHRSVSWYQQTPGQGLQFLFEYFSETQRNKGNFPGRFSGRQFSNSRSEMNVSTLELGDSALYLCASSLGTVSGNTIYFGEGSWLTVV.

The genes are TRBV6-5 and TRBJ1-4; 7 nucleotides line up with TRBD1. The V and J ends lost 5 bases and 5 bases, in that order; junction bases with no gene match: 5. Germline V gene sequence: CDR1 MNHEY, CDR2 SVGAGI. This CDR3 is built from 14 residues. The CDR3 loop is CASSVGQDNEKLFF. CDR3 sequence (DNA): TGTGCCAGCAGTGTCGGACAGGACAATGAAAAACTGTTTTTT.

The chain couples TRBV29-1 to TRBJ2-1; D may be TRBD2 (5 bases). CDR3 length: 14 residues. Per the germline V gene, CDR1 is SQVTM and CDR2 is ANQGSEA. Trimming removed 3 bases from V and 5 bases from J, with 14 bases in between. CDR3 region: CSVDGIGNHNEQFF. CDR3 in DNA: TGCAGCGTTGACGGGATAGGCAATCACAATGAGCAGTTCTTC.

The J gene is TRBJ1-2, the V gene TRBV14, with a possible D match to TRBD1 (5 bases). V dropped 1 base and J dropped 7 bases, with 10 bases sitting between them. The CDR3 length is 13 residues. CDR1 is SGHDN, CDR2 FVKESK, per germline. CDR3 coding DNA: TGTGCCAGCAGCCAAGGGGGGGGTCCTGGCTACACCTTC. Translating gives CASSQGGGPGYTF.

This chain uses TRBV6-6 with TRBJ1-4, with D maybe TRBD1 (6 bases). V lost 8 bases and J lost 10, with 17 bases in between. The CDR3 is 13 residues long. CDR1 is MNHNY, CDR2 SVGAGI, per germline (reference sequence). The DNA for the CDR3 is TGTGCCAGCCGCGGGGGGGGCCAAGGAAAACTGTTTTTT. As protein: CASRGGGQGKLFF.

V and J are TRBV6-5 and TRBJ2-7; possible D gene TRBD1, 5 bases. The V gene's germline CDR1 is MNHEY and CDR2 SVGAGI. This CDR3 has 13 residues. Between the trimmed V and J ends, which lost 2 bases and 0 bases, there was a span of 5 bases. The CDR3 sequence: CASSYTGSYEQYF. The DNA for the CDR3 is TGTGCCAGCAGTTACACAGGCTCCTACGAGCAGTACTTC.

The chain uses TRBV5-1 and TRBJ1-6; TRBD1 is a possible D gene (5 bases). The CDR3 has 15 amino acids. The V end lost 7 bases, the J end lost 7 bases, and 18 bases lay between the germline ends. CDR1 is SGHRS, CDR2 YFSETQ, per germline. The CDR3 sequence: CASFSRPGENSPLHF. The CDR3 region has the DNA TGCGCCAGCTTTTCTCGGCCGGGGGAAAATTCACCCCTCCACTTT.

V and J are TRBV7-9 and TRBJ1-1; TRBD1 might be the D (5 bases). Trimming cost V 5 bases and J 2 bases, with 18 bases left between them. This CDR3 has 16 residues. Germline CDR1 SEHNR, CDR2 FQNEAQ (reference sequence). The CDR3, as DNA: TGTGCCAGCAGCCTCCCAGAAGGGAGGGGAAACACTGAAGCTTTCTTT. Translation: CASSLPEGRGNTEAFF.

The CDR3 DNA is TGTGCCAGCAGCCAAGGGGGGCAGGGGGATGGCTACACCTTC. This sequence encodes CASSQGGQGDGYTF. The chain carries TRBV4-2 and TRBJ1-2; 7 nucleotides line up with TRBD1. This CDR3 contains 14 residues. V dropped 1 base and J dropped 6; count of bases not matched to a gene: 5. Germline CDR1 LGHNA, CDR2 YNFKEQ.

The rearrangement uses TRBV14 and TRBJ1-2; possible D gene TRBD1, 6 bases. Trimming pared 1 base from V and 9 bases from J, leaving 15 bases between. The CDR3 runs to 14 residues. CDR1 is SGHDN and CDR2 is FVKESK in the germline V gene. This chain's CDR3 is CASSQVRRGSSYTF. In nucleotides, the CDR3 is TGTGCCAGCAGCCAAGTGCGCAGGGGCTCGAGCTACACCTTC. Full variable domain (remainder filled in from reference TRBV14 and TRBJ1-2): EAGVTQFPSHSVIEKGQTVTLRCDPISGHDNLYWYRRVMGKEIKFLLHFVKESKQDESGMPNNRFLAERTGGTYSTLKVQPAELEDSGVYFCASSQVRRGSSYTFGSGTRLTVV.

The chain has TRBV30 and TRBJ2-3; TRBD2 might be the D (5 bases). This CDR3 region has 13 residues. The ends were cut back, 1 base at V and 6 bases at J, with 11 bases in the middle. Germline V gene sequence: CDR1 GTSNPN, CDR2 SVGIG (reference sequence). The CDR3: CAWSGMSGDTQYF. The DNA for the CDR3 is TGTGCCTGGAGTGGGATGTCGGGGGATACGCAGTATTTT. Filled out from reference TRBV30 and TRBJ2-3, the complete variable domain reads SQTIHQWPATLVQPVGSPLSLECTVEGTSNPNLYWYRQAAGRGLQLLFYSVGIGQISSEVPQNLSASRPQDRQFILSSKKLLLSDSGFYLCAWSGMSGDTQYFGPGTRLTVL.

The chain links TRBV18 to TRBJ1-2; TRBD1 matches 8 bases. There are 15 residues in the CDR3. Germline V gene lookup returns CDR1 KGHSH and CDR2 LQKENI. V shed 3 bases and J 7 bases; nucleotides not matched to a gene: 10. The CDR3 region has the DNA TGTGCCAGCTCACCGGGAACTGACAGGGGAAGTGGCTACACCTTC. This translates into CASSPGTDRGSGYTF.

CDR3 nucleotides: TGCACCAGCAGCCAAGGCCAGCGGACCCTCTCCTACAATGAGCAGTTCTTC. Its protein product is CTSSQGQRTLSYNEQFF. The chain combines TRBV1 with TRBJ2-1; TRBD2 reflects the table's D call only, with no check against the DNA. TRBV1 corresponds to a pseudogene. The CDR3 loop spans 17 amino acids.

This rearrangement joins TRBV11-2 to TRBJ2-1, with 8 bases fitting TRBD2. Trimming removed 2 bases from V and 4 bases from J; junction bases left unmatched: 13. The CDR3 is made up of 18 amino acids. CDR1 SGHAT and CDR2 FQNNGV come from the germline V gene. The CDR3 DNA follows: TGTGCCAGCAGCTTACTTTACGTGGGCGGGGGGACATACAATGAGCAGTTCTTC. Translated, it gives CASSLLYVGGGTYNEQFF. The whole variable domain, filled in from reference TRBV11-2 and TRBJ2-1, reads EAGVAQSPRYKIIEKRQSVAFWCNPISGHATLYWYQQILGQGPKLLIQFQNNGVVDDSQLPKDRFSAERLKGVDSTLKIQPAKLEDSAVYLCASSLLYVGGGTYNEQFFGPGTRLTVL.

This clone was seen a few times. The gene calls are TRBV6-1 and TRBJ1-1, with no clear D. V gave up 2 bases and J gave up 2 bases, with 3 bases separating them. The germline CDR1 and CDR2 sequences are MNHNS and SASEGT. This CDR3 contains 12 residues. CDR3 DNA: TGTGCCAGCAGTGAACCTAACACTGAAGCTTTCTTT. This sequence encodes CASSEPNTEAFF.

The chain links TRBV19 to TRBJ1-3; 7 bases fit TRBD1. Germline lookup yields CDR1 LNHDA and CDR2 SQIVND (reference sequence). The CDR3 runs 13 residues. The V and J ends lost 6 bases and 3 bases, in that order; junction bases with no gene match: 2. CDR3 sequence: CASSRDSGNTIYF. The CDR3 nucleotides are TGTGCCAGTAGCCGGGACAGTGGAAACACCATATATTTT.

The V and J genes are TRBV2 and TRBJ1-5; 7 bases are shared with TRBD1. Trimming at V came to 4 bases and at J to 6 bases, leaving 3 bases not matched to a gene. The CDR3 consists of 13 residues. Germline values: CDR1 SNHLY, CDR2 FYNNEI. CDR3 nucleotide sequence: TGTGCCAGCAGTGCCCAGGGGGTTCAGCCCCAGCATTTT. It translates to CASSAQGVQPQHF.

The chain has TRBV7-3 and TRBJ1-1, with D uncertain. Germline V lookup: CDR1 SGHTA, CDR2 FQGTGA. The CDR3 is made up of 12 amino acids. V gave up 2 bases and J gave up 8 bases, with 9 bases separating them. CDR3 in amino acids: CASSLFGGEAFF. The CDR3 DNA is TGTGCCAGCAGCTTATTTGGAGGGGAAGCTTTCTTT. The variable domain in full, completed from reference TRBV7-3 and TRBJ1-1, reads GAGVSQTPSNKVTEKGKYVELRCDPISGHTALYWYRQSLGQGPEFLIYFQGTGAADDSGLPNDRFFAVRPEGSVSTLKIQRTERGDSAVYLCASSLFGGEAFFGQGTRLTVV.

The CDR3 DNA follows: TGTGCCAGCAGCTGGACAGCGAACACTGAAGCTTTCTTT. Translating it yields CASSWTANTEAFF. The chain joins TRBV5-6 to TRBJ1-1, with TRBD1 as a possible D gene (6 bases). V lost 3 bases, J lost 1 base, and 7 bases lay in between. The CDR3 loop spans 13 amino acids. Germline V gives CDR1 SGHDT, CDR2 YYEEEE.

The chain has TRBV5-5 and TRBJ1-2; D not certain. Looked up from germline, CDR1 is SGHKS and CDR2 is YYEKEE (reference sequence). Deletions cut 4 bases from V and 1 base from J, with 14 bases between. This CDR3 contains 15 residues. CDR3 coding DNA: TGTGCCAGCAGCATCTCCGGGAACTTTAACTATGGCTACACCTTC. Protein: CASSISGNFNYGYTF.

The V call is TRBV27, the J call TRBJ1-4, with TRBD1 identical over 11 bases. Germline lookup yields CDR1 MNHEY and CDR2 SMNVEV (reference sequence). There are 14 residues in the CDR3. The J segment lost 8 bases and the V segment lost 5 bases, leaving 4 bases of the junction unmatched. CDR3: CASSRTGGEEKLFF. CDR3 in DNA: TGTGCCAGCAGTAGGACAGGGGGCGAAGAAAAACTGTTTTTT.

The rearrangement joins TRBV11-2 to TRBJ2-5, with a possible D match to TRBD2 (5 bases). The V end was cut by 1 base, the J end by 2 bases, with 17 bases between. The CDR3 has 17 residues. Germline V CDR1 and CDR2: SGHAT, FQNNGV. In DNA, the CDR3 is TGTGCCAGCAGCTTAGCCCTCATAGGACGGGAACAAGAGACCCAGTACTTC. This gives the protein CASSLALIGREQETQYF.

This clone was recorded a few times. The junction departs from germline at one end; a sequencing error may be responsible. This chain links TRBV5-6 with TRBJ2-7; 8 bases are shared with TRBD1. This CDR3 comprises 15 residues. Germline-derived CDR1 and CDR2 are SGHDT and YYEEEE. The CDR3 loop reads CASSSLTNLDREIRF. The CDR3 bases are TGTGCCAGCAGCTCGCTAACCAACCTGGACAGGGAAATACGCTTC. Using reference TRBV5-6 and TRBJ2-7 for the parts outside the CDR3, the full variable domain is DAGVTQSPTHLIKTRGQQVTLRCSPKSGHDTVSWYQQALGQGPQFIFQYYEEEERQRGNFPDRFSGHQFPNYSSELNVNALLLGDSALYLCASSSLTNLDREIRFGPGTRLTVT.

This clone was detected once. V usage is TRBV15 and J usage is TRBJ1-3; 7 nucleotides match TRBD1. CDR1 is LNHNV, CDR2 YYDKDF, per germline (reference sequence). The CDR3 extends over 12 amino acids. Trimming at V came to 1 base and at J to 11 bases, leaving 2 bases not matched to a gene. The CDR3 sequence is CATSRAQGAIYF. The DNA for the CDR3 is TGTGCCACCAGCAGAGCCCAGGGGGCCATATATTTT. The complete variable domain, with remaining parts taken from reference TRBV15 and TRBJ1-3, reads DAMVIQNPRYQVTQFGKPVTLSCSQTLNHNVMYWYQQKSSQAPKLLFHYYDKDFNNEADTPDNFQSRRPNTSFCFLDIRSPGLGDTAMYLCATSRAQGAIYFGEGSWLTVV.

In this sample, this clone turned up a few times. The V gene is TRBV7-8, the J gene TRBJ2-7; possibly TRBD1 for D (6 bases). V dropped 3 bases and J dropped 0 bases, with 9 bases sitting between them. The CDR3 has 14 amino acids. CDR1 is SGHVS, CDR2 FQNEAQ, per germline. As DNA, the CDR3 is TGTGCCAGCAGCTTCGACAGGAACTCCTACGAGCAGTACTTC. It specifies CASSFDRNSYEQYF.